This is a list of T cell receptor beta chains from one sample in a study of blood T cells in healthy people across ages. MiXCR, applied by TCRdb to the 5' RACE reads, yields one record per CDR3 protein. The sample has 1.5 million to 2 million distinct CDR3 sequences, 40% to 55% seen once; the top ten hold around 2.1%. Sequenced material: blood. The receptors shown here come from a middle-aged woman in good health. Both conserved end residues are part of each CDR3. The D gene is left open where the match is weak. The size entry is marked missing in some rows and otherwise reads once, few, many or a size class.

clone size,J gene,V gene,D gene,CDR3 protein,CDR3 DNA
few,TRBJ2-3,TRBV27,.,CASTRGSPHRTDTQYF,TGTGCCAGCACACGGGGGAGTCCACACCGCACAGATACGCAGTATTTT
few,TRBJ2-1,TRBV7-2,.,CASSPIRGDYNEQFF,TGTGCCAGCAGTCCAATTCGGGGCGACTACAATGAGCAGTTCTTC
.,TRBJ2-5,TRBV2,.,CASSLDYGGETQYF,TGTGCCAGCAGTCTAGACTATGGAGGGGAGACCCAGTACTTC
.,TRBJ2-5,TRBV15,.,CATSRLLLQETQYF,TGTGCCACCAGCAGACTACTCCTCCAAGAGACCCAGTACTTC
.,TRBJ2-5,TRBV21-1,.,CASSKILASEETQYF,TGTGCCAGCAGCAAAATTCTAGCGAGCGAAGAGACCCAGTACTTC
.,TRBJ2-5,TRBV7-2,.,CASGYMGAGKETQYF,TGTGCCAGCGGTTATATGGGAGCAGGGAAAGAGACCCAGTACTTC
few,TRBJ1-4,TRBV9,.,CASSAPSTEGGETNEKLFF,TGTGCCAGCAGCGCTCCTTCGACGGAAGGAGGGGAAACTAATGAAAAACTGTTTTTT
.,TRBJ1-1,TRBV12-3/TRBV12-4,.,CASSPPMGVADTEAFF,TGTGCCAGCAGTCCACCAATGGGGGTCGCGGACACTGAAGCTTTCTTT
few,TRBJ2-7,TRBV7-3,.,CASSLFGTPLEQYF,TGTGCCAGCAGCTTATTTGGGACACCCCTCGAGCAGTACTTC
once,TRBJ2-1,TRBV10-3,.,CAISGSGPYNEQFF,TGTGCCATCAGTGGGTCAGGGCCGTACAATGAGCAGTTCTTC
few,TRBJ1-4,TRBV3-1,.,CASSRVSFNEKLFF,TGTGCCAGCAGCCGTGTTTCCTTTAATGAAAAACTGTTTTTT
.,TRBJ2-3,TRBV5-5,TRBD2,CASSALLTSGASDTQYF,TGTGCCAGCAGCGCGCTACTGACTAGCGGGGCGTCAGATACGCAGTATTTT
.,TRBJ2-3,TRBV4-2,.,CASSQETMAGLREDTQYF,TGTGCCAGCAGCCAAGAGACGATGGCGGGGCTTAGAGAGGATACGCAGTATTTT
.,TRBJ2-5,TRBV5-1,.,CASSLASTRRETQYF,TGCGCCAGCAGCTTGGCCTCGACCAGACGAGAGACCCAGTACTTC
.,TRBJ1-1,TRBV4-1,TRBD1,CASSQAMRTGQVAEAFF,TGCGCCAGCAGCCAAGCCATGCGTACGGGACAGGTCGCTGAAGCTTTCTTT
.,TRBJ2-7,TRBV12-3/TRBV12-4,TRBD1,CASSFLQGSYEQYF,TGTGCCAGCAGTTTCTTACAGGGGTCCTACGAGCAGTACTTC